Shown below are 8 T cell receptor beta chains from a single sample sequenced in a study of patients and donors after allogeneic stem cell transplantation. TCRdb itself ran the RT-PCR reads through MiXCR, one entry per CDR3 protein. The table records approximately 160,000 distinct CDR3 sequences, 30% of them present only once. What was sequenced was blood, either unsorted or a sorted T cell fraction (not recorded which). The receptors here all came from a human donor who was either an allogeneic HSCT recipient or a stem cell or donor lymphocyte infusion donor (not recorded which). It is not recorded whose cells these are; they may come from a transplant donor.

J is TRBJ2-3 and V is TRBV10-1, with D maybe TRBD2 (8 bases). CDR1 is WNHNN, CDR2 SYGVQD, per germline (reference sequence). V shed 9 bases and J shed 0 bases, with 25 bases lying between them. The CDR3 has 18 residues. CDR3 amino acids: CASSRDRTTSGSTDTQYF. DNA of the CDR3: TGCGCCAGTAGCCGGGACAGAACAACTAGCGGCAGCACAGATACGCAGTATTTT.

This clonotype showed up just a few times. J is TRBJ1-1 and V is TRBV7-9; no reliable D call. Looked up from germline, CDR1 is SEHNR and CDR2 is FQNEAQ (reference sequence). Trimming cost V 0 bases and J 0 bases, with 5 bases left between them. CDR3 length: 14 residues. The CDR3 loop is CASSLASLNTEAFF. The CDR3 DNA follows: TGTGCCAGCAGCTTAGCCAGTCTGAACACTGAAGCTTTCTTT.

This clonotype occurred a few times. The rearrangement uses TRBV12-3 or TRBV12-4 and TRBJ1-1; maybe TRBD1 (5 bases). CDR3 length: 15 residues. V dropped 2 bases and J dropped 3 bases, with 13 bases sitting between them. CDR3 DNA sequence: TGTGCCAGCAGTTTAAAAGGGGAGGTCTACACTGAAGCTTTCTTT. Encoded protein: CASSLKGEVYTEAFF.

This clonotype was seen more than once but under ten times. The rearrangement uses TRBV4-3 and TRBJ2-3; D might be TRBD1 (6 bases). This CDR3 is built from 14 residues. In germline, CDR1 is LGHNA, CDR2 YSLEER. V was trimmed by 1 base and J by 4 bases, leaving 9 bases between them. The CDR3 DNA follows: TGCGCCAGCAGCCAAGCGCAGGGGCCAGATACGCAGTATTTT. Translation: CASSQAQGPDTQYF.

The V gene is TRBV19, the J gene TRBJ1-1; D is undetermined. The CDR3 covers 12 residues. V lost 4 bases and J lost 5, with 8 bases in between. In germline, CDR1 is LNHDA, CDR2 SQIVND (reference sequence). CDR3 in amino acids: CASSNRRTEAFF. The CDR3 region has the DNA TGTGCCAGTAGTAACCGGCGGACTGAAGCTTTCTTT.

Details on this clonotype: One base away lies a much larger clone, so this may be a sequencing read error. The chain has TRBV27 and TRBJ1-1; D gene uncertain. Germline V gene sequence: CDR1 MNHEY, CDR2 SMNVEV (reference sequence). The CDR3 is 13 residues long. Trimming pared 6 bases from V and 7 bases from J, leaving 15 bases between. CDR3 protein: CASSQLGWIEAFF. The CDR3, as DNA: TGTGCCAGCAGCCAACTGGGATGGATTGAAGCTTTCTTT.

In its sample, this clonotype was seen many times. The V gene is TRBV2, the J gene TRBJ1-2, with TRBD1 as a possible D gene (5 bases). Trimming shortened V by 3 bases and J by 2 bases, and 10 bases separated the two germline ends. CDR3 length: 14 amino acids. Germline CDR1 is SNHLY and CDR2 is FYNNEI. The CDR3 DNA follows: TGTGCCAGCAGTGACGGTAGGGGAAACTATGGCTACACCTTC. Protein sequence: CASSDGRGNYGYTF. Full variable domain (remainder filled in from reference TRBV2 and TRBJ1-2): EPEVTQTPSHQVTQMGQEVILRCVPISNHLYFYWYRQILGQKVEFLVSFYNNEISEKSEIFDDQFSVERPDGSNFTLKIRSTKLEDSAMYFCASSDGRGNYGYTFGSGTRLTVV.

This clonotype was detected only once. The rearrangement uses TRBV3-1 and TRBJ2-7; 7 nucleotides align to TRBD2. Looked up from germline, CDR1 is LGHDT and CDR2 is YNNKEL (reference sequence). With V trimmed by 4 bases and J by 6 bases, 9 bases remained unmatched. The CDR3 has 14 residues. In DNA, the CDR3 is TGTGCCAGCAGCCCTCATGGGGGGAGGGGCGAGCAGTACTTC. Translation: CASSPHGGRGEQYF.